This T cell receptor beta chain appears in the sequencing data of a study of blood T cells in healthy people across ages. This CDR3 comprises 11 residues. Germline assignment: CDR1 DFQATT and CDR2 SNEGSKA (reference sequence). V lost 4 bases and J 1 base, leaving 5 bases between the germline ends. With a J-beta primer mix and a sample-barcoded 5' primer, a second PCR ran about 7 to 12 cycles. With 12 random nucleotides, a template-switch adaptor tagged each individual cDNA molecule. MiXCR, applied by TCRdb to the 5' RACE reads, yields one record per CDR3 protein. The data show around 500,000 distinct CDR3 sequences, more than 45% seen once. Each donor supplied approximately 10 milliliters of peripheral blood.

Sequencing was carried out using blood. The receptor comes from an elderly man in good health. The chain employs TRBV20-1 and TRBJ2-7, with D unresolved. The CDR3 sequence is CSAMGSYEQYF. In nucleotides, the CDR3 is TGCAGTGCTATGGGTTCCTACGAGCAGTACTTC.